This TCR beta chain comes out of a study of regulatory T cells. Study-level findings and limits: In CD3G deficiency, regulatory T cells had lower Shannon diversity than autologous conventional CD4+ and control regulatory cells. Regulatory T-cell repertoire restriction differed between patients, peaking in the two most autoimmune. In patients, unique TRB V-J pairs were restricted and V/J usage skewed, especially in Tregs.

Regulatory (CD25-high CD127-low) and conventional (CD25-low CD127-high) CD4+ T cells were sorted separately. The CDR3 runs to 19 residues. CDR1 is MDHEN, CDR2 SYDVKM, per germline. With 5 bases clipped from V and 0 bases from J, the junction kept 8 bases outside the gene matches. Amplification used 52 TRBV primers and 13 TRBJ primers. Libraries were prepared by immunoSEQ multiplex PCR; TCRdb keeps only in-frame clonotypes and omits some of them. The sample has over 2,000 clones, approximately 90% seen once. As concerns this clone: What it binds is unknown.

Material: CD4+ Tregs sorted from blood. This sequence originates from a child aged 5-17 years with CD3G deficiency. This chain connects TRBV28 to TRBJ2-1; 15 bases fit TRBD2. This CDR3 reads CASSRGLAGGGSSYNEQFF. As DNA, the CDR3 is TGTGCCAGCAGTAGGGGACTAGCGGGAGGTGGAAGCTCCTACAATGAGCAGTTCTTC. The variable domain in full, with the rest retrieved from reference TRBV28 and TRBJ2-1, is DVKVTQSSRYLVKRTGEKVFLECVQDMDHENMFWYRQDPGLGLRLIYFSYDVKMKEKGDIPEGYSVSREKKERFSLILESASTNQTSMYLCASSRGLAGGGSSYNEQFFGPGTRLTVL.